The 21 T cell receptor beta chains reported below all come from one sample, sequenced in a study of STAT5B mutations in CD4+ large granular lymphocyte leukemia. Sequenced by immunoSEQ multiplex PCR; TCRdb stores in-frame clones only, minus some. The data show tens of thousands of clones, around 72% seen once. Material: CD4+ T cells from blood buffy coats. These receptors came from a human donor in good health.

In this sample, this clone turned up a few times. The J gene is TRBJ2-7, the V gene TRBV7-6; 10 nucleotides line up with TRBD2. This CDR3 contains 14 residues. V lost 3 bases to trimming and J lost 5 bases; unmatched junction nucleotides: 4. The germline gives CDR1 SGHVS, CDR2 FNYEAQ. As DNA, the CDR3 is TGTGCCAGCAGCTTTGCCGGGACTAGCGACGAGCAGTACTTC. Its protein product is CASSFAGTSDEQYF.

The chain combines TRBV5-6 with TRBJ2-5, with 7 positions matching TRBD1. This CDR3 contains 15 residues. The J segment lost 5 bases and the V segment lost 4 bases, leaving 11 bases of the junction unmatched. Germline values: CDR1 SGHDT, CDR2 YYEEEE. Here the CDR3 DNA reads TGTGCCAGCAGCGCCGTGGGGGCCAGGGGGGAGACCCAGTACTTC. Encoded protein: CASSAVGARGETQYF.

This clone was seen a few times. J is TRBJ1-3 and V is TRBV10-3, with unresolved D. The CDR3 is made up of 10 amino acids. Trimming took 8 bases from V and 4 from J, leaving 3 bases between them. Germline assignment: CDR1 ENHRY and CDR2 SYGVKD. The CDR3 DNA is TGTGCCATCGGGGGAAACACCATATATTTT. This codes for CAIGGNTIYF.

A single count supports this clone. The chain couples TRBV4-3 to TRBJ2-7, with unresolved D. The CDR3 is 9 amino acids. V shed 0 bases and J shed 12 bases, with 3 bases lying between them. CDR1 is LGHNA, CDR2 YSLEER, per germline. CDR3 region: CASSQDAYF. CDR3 nucleotides: TGCGCCAGCAGCCAAGATGCGTACTTC.

In its sample, this clone was seen a few times. The chain uses TRBV7-2 and TRBJ1-2; TRBD1 matches at 8 bases. The CDR3 contains 15 residues. With 5 bases clipped from V and 6 bases from J, the junction kept 11 bases outside the gene matches. CDR1 is SGHTA, CDR2 FQGNSA, per germline. The CDR3: CASSPRGQGSDGYTF. DNA of the CDR3: TGTGCCAGCAGCCCCCGCGGACAGGGCTCAGATGGCTACACCTTC.

Comment on this clone: Sequence at one end of the junction differs from germline and may be a read error. V usage is TRBV5-5 and J usage is TRBJ2-1, with TRBD1 identical over 11 bases. Per germline, CDR1 SGHKS and CDR2 YYEKEE (reference sequence). The CDR3 spans 16 residues. CDR3 nucleotides: TGTGCCAGCAGCTCCAGGACAGGGGGCTCCCACAATGAGCAGTTCTTC. Translating gives CASSSRTGGSHNEQFF.

This clone was seen a few times. V is TRBV5-5 and J is TRBJ2-5; D is uncertain. V lost 0 bases, J lost 5 bases, and 11 bases lay in between. The germline CDR1 and CDR2 sequences are SGHKS and YYEKEE (reference sequence). The CDR3 loop spans 14 amino acids. CDR3 sequence: CASSLVGSGETQYF. The DNA of the CDR3 is TGTGCCAGCAGCTTGGTAGGATCTGGGGAGACCCAGTACTTC.

V is TRBV5-8 and J is TRBJ1-1; a possible D gene is TRBD1 (5 bases). The germline V gene has CDR1 SGHTS and CDR2 YDEGEE. The ends were cut back, 5 bases at V and 1 base at J, with 15 bases in the middle. This CDR3 contains 15 residues. This chain's CDR3 is CASRWGFLGNTEAFF. CDR3 in DNA: TGTGCCAGCAGGTGGGGGTTTTTAGGGAACACTGAAGCTTTCTTT. The full variable domain, its missing parts supplied by reference TRBV5-8 and TRBJ1-1, is EAGVTQSPTHLIKTRGQQATLRCSPISGHTSVYWYQQALGLGLQFLLWYDEGEERNRGNFPPRFSGRQFPNYSSELNVNALELEDSALYLCASRWGFLGNTEAFFGQGTRLTVV.

This clone has just a few counts. CDR3 protein: CASSLGQGTGTEAFF. CDR3 nucleotides: TGTGCCAGCAGCTTAGGGCAGGGAACGGGAACTGAAGCTTTCTTT. V and J are TRBV7-9 and TRBJ1-1; tentative D call: TRBD1 (5 bases). There are 15 residues in the CDR3. V dropped 1 base and J dropped 5 bases, with 14 bases sitting between them. From germline, CDR1 is SEHNR and CDR2 FQNEAQ (reference sequence).

The chain has TRBV28 and TRBJ2-3; a weak D match, TRBD2 (5 bases). Germline V gives CDR1 MDHEN, CDR2 SYDVKM. This CDR3 is 14 amino acids long. V was clipped by 3 bases and J by 2 bases, with 9 bases between them. CDR3 in amino acids: CASSFGGPTDTQYF. CDR3 in DNA: TGTGCCAGCAGTTTTGGAGGACCCACAGATACGCAGTATTTT.

This chain connects TRBV18 to TRBJ1-1; no clear D gene. CDR1 is KGHSH, CDR2 LQKENI, per germline. CDR3 length: 15 residues. Trimming removed 0 bases at V and 3 bases at J, with 11 bases between. The CDR3 protein is CASSPPRLGDTEAFF. CDR3 coding DNA: TGTGCCAGCTCACCACCGCGTTTGGGCGACACTGAAGCTTTCTTT. The full variable domain, rest sourced from reference TRBV18 and TRBJ1-1, is NAGVMQNPRHLVRRRGQEARLRCSPMKGHSHVYWYRQLPEEGLKFMVYLQKENIIDESGMPKERFSAEFPKEGPSILRIQQVVRGDSAAYFCASSPPRLGDTEAFFGQGTRLTVV.

In this sample, this clone turned up a few times. The chain recombines TRBV18 with TRBJ2-7; 16 bases are a match to TRBD2. The CDR3 consists of 16 residues. Germline V gene lookup returns CDR1 KGHSH and CDR2 LQKENI. The V segment lost 6 bases and the J segment 5 bases; nucleotides outside the gene matches: 7. As DNA, the CDR3 is TGTGCCAGCTCGCTACAGGGACTAGCGGGGGGGAACGAGCAGTACTTC. It yields the protein CASSLQGLAGGNEQYF.

This clone was seen a single time. The rearrangement uses TRBV5-4 and TRBJ2-5; 9 nucleotides align to TRBD1. The germline CDR1 and CDR2 sequences are SGHNT and YYREEE (reference sequence). V dropped 6 bases and J dropped 4; count of bases not matched to a gene: 7. The length of the CDR3 is 14 residues. The CDR3 region has the DNA TGTGCCAGCATCGAGGACAGGGGATTAGAGACCCAGTACTTC. Amino acids: CASIEDRGLETQYF.

This clone showed up just once. The chain couples TRBV5-1 to TRBJ2-1, with 13 positions matching TRBD2. V shed 4 bases, J shed 7 bases, and the junction held 8 bases outside the gene matches. This CDR3 region has 16 residues. Looked up from germline, CDR1 is SGHRS and CDR2 is YFSETQ. CDR3 sequence reads: CASSPRLAGGRNEQFF. In DNA form, the CDR3 reads TGCGCCAGCAGCCCCCGACTAGCGGGGGGTCGGAATGAGCAGTTCTTC.

This chain joins TRBV29-1 and TRBJ1-1; D is ambiguous. The V and J ends lost 4 bases and 7 bases respectively, with 7 bases between them. The germline gives CDR1 SQVTM, CDR2 ANQGSEA. This CDR3 contains 10 residues. The CDR3 sequence is CSVGGREAFF. The CDR3 DNA follows: TGCAGCGTTGGTGGCCGTGAAGCTTTCTTT.

This chain's CDR3 is CASNPWGKRGGYGYTF. As DNA, the CDR3 is TGTGCCAGCAACCCCTGGGGGAAAAGAGGTGGCTATGGCTACACCTTC. This chain joins TRBV27 and TRBJ1-2, with D perhaps TRBD1 (5 bases). This CDR3 spans 16 amino acids. Trimming took off 7 bases at V and 4 bases at J, with 22 bases between the two ends. Germline V gene sequence: CDR1 MNHEY, CDR2 SMNVEV (reference sequence).

The chain recombines TRBV25-1 with TRBJ2-5; D gene unclear. The tail of the sequence fits TRBJ2-7 better, so the J call may be wrong. The CDR3 is 12 amino acids. Looked up from germline, CDR1 is MGHDK and CDR2 is SYGVNS. The CDR3 sequence: CASRGSSYEQYF. As DNA, the CDR3 is TGTGCCAGCAGGGGATCTTCCTACGAGCAGTACTTC.

This clone appeared once. V gene TRBV5-4 combines with J gene TRBJ1-2, with D unresolved. Trimming cost V 4 bases and J 2 bases, with 12 bases left between them. From germline, CDR1 is SGHNT and CDR2 YYREEE (reference sequence). This CDR3 spans 14 amino acids. The CDR3 spells CASSLTKGNYGYTF. Here the CDR3 DNA reads TGTGCCAGCAGCCTGACGAAAGGAAACTATGGCTACACCTTC.

This clone was seen only once. The V gene is TRBV4-1, the J gene TRBJ2-2, with D possibly matching TRBD2 (5 bases). The CDR3 loop spans 16 amino acids. Germline CDR1 and CDR2: MGHRA and YSYEKL. V was pared by 2 bases and J by 8 bases, with 18 bases between. CDR3 sequence (DNA): TGCGCCAGCAGCCAACCTGGACTCTCTCGGTCTGGGGAGCTGTTTTTT. It translates to CASSQPGLSRSGELFF.

A few counts support this clone. This chain uses TRBV4-2 with TRBJ2-7; no reliable D call. The germline V gene encodes CDR1 LGHNA and CDR2 YNFKEQ. Trimming pared 2 bases from V and 6 bases from J, leaving 5 bases between. The CDR3 loop spans 11 amino acids. The CDR3 DNA sequence: TGTGCCAGCAGCCAATATACCGAGCAGTACTTC. Its translation is CASSQYTEQYF.

The chain carries TRBV5-6 and TRBJ2-1, with D perhaps matching TRBD1 or TRBD2 (5 bases each). This CDR3 is 15 amino acids long. The V end lost 0 bases, the J end lost 4 bases, and 11 bases lay between the germline ends. Germline V CDR1 and CDR2: SGHDT, YYEEEE. CDR3 amino acids: CASSLGGVNYNEQFF. As DNA, the CDR3 is TGTGCCAGCAGCTTGGGAGGGGTTAATTACAATGAGCAGTTCTTC. The full variable domain, completed using reference TRBV5-6 and TRBJ2-1, is DAGVTQSPTHLIKTRGQQVTLRCSPKSGHDTVSWYQQALGQGPQFIFQYYEEEERQRGNFPDRFSGHQFPNYSSELNVNALLLGDSALYLCASSLGGVNYNEQFFGPGTRLTVL.